Listed below are T cell receptor beta chains from one sample, sequenced in a study of breast tumors, draining lymph nodes, adjacent tissues. TCRdb itself ran the multiplex PCR reads through MiXCR, one entry per CDR3 protein. This table has about 22,000 distinct CDR3 sequences, roughly 60% appearing once. The sample consisted of tumor-adjacent breast tissue. Receptors were obtained from a female donor with breast cancer. Some clones in this sample may be carry-over from other donors' samples. The CDR3 runs from the conserved cysteine through the conserved F or W. D genes are given only for firm matches. Not every row has a clone size; where given, it reads once, few, many or a size class.

j_call: TRBJ2-1
v_call: TRBV19
d_call: -
cdr3_length: 16
clone_size: -
cdr3_aa: CASRITTGLNYNEQFF
cdr3_nt: TGTGCCAGTAGAATTACGACAGGTTTAAACTACAATGAGCAGTTCTTC

j_call: TRBJ2-1
v_call: TRBV24-1
d_call: TRBD2
cdr3_length: 13
clone_size: once
cdr3_aa: CAVGGVTYNEQFF
cdr3_nt: TGTGCCGTCGGGGGGGTTACCTACAATGAGCAGTTCTTC

j_call: TRBJ2-3
v_call: TRBV7-8
d_call: TRBD2
cdr3_length: 16
clone_size: -
cdr3_aa: CASSLAGLAGADTQYF
cdr3_nt: TGTGCCAGCAGCTTAGCCGGGCTAGCGGGGGCAGATACGCAGTATTTT

j_call: TRBJ1-3
v_call: TRBV19
d_call: TRBD1
cdr3_length: 14
clone_size: -
cdr3_aa: CATLEDRGRNTIYF
cdr3_nt: TGTGCCACCCTCGAAGACAGGGGAAGAAACACCATATATTTT

j_call: TRBJ1-5
v_call: TRBV7-9
d_call: -
cdr3_length: 13
clone_size: -
cdr3_aa: CASSLSDGKPQHF
cdr3_nt: TGTGCCAGCAGCTTAAGCGATGGGAAGCCCCAGCATTTT

j_call: TRBJ2-5
v_call: TRBV24-1
d_call: TRBD1
cdr3_length: 14
clone_size: -
cdr3_aa: CATSPGTVEETQYF
cdr3_nt: TGTGCCACCTCCCCCGGGACAGTCGAAGAGACCCAGTACTTC

j_call: TRBJ1-3
v_call: TRBV6-5
d_call: TRBD1
cdr3_length: 16
clone_size: medium-sized
cdr3_aa: CASSYGTGGSGNTIYF
cdr3_nt: TGTGCCAGCAGTTACGGGACAGGGGGCTCTGGAAACACCATATATTTT

j_call: TRBJ2-7
v_call: TRBV7-2
d_call: TRBD1
cdr3_length: 13
clone_size: large
cdr3_aa: CASSVRQGRGQYF
cdr3_nt: TGTGCCAGCAGCGTTCGACAGGGCCGAGGGCAGTACTTC

j_call: TRBJ1-5
v_call: TRBV5-4
d_call: TRBD1
cdr3_length: 14
clone_size: -
cdr3_aa: CASSVGQGRRPQHF
cdr3_nt: TGTGCCAGCAGCGTGGGACAGGGTCGTAGGCCCCAGCATTTT

j_call: TRBJ2-5
v_call: TRBV14
d_call: TRBD1
cdr3_length: 15
clone_size: -
cdr3_aa: CASSPYHRGPETQYF
cdr3_nt: TGCGCCAGCAGCCCGTATCACAGGGGTCCGGAGACCCAGTACTTC

j_call: TRBJ2-1
v_call: TRBV19
d_call: TRBD2
cdr3_length: 15
clone_size: -
cdr3_aa: CASSKTSGSGNEQFF
cdr3_nt: TGTGCCAGTAGCAAGACTAGCGGGAGTGGGAATGAGCAGTTCTTC

j_call: TRBJ2-3
v_call: TRBV7-2
d_call: TRBD2
cdr3_length: 15
clone_size: -
cdr3_aa: CASSLLAGGLDTQYF
cdr3_nt: TGTGCCAGCAGCTTATTAGCGGGGGGTTTGGATACGCAGTATTTT

j_call: TRBJ1-6
v_call: TRBV20-1
d_call: -
cdr3_length: 14
clone_size: -
cdr3_aa: CSAKPPGRNSPLHF
cdr3_nt: TGCAGTGCTAAGCCGCCAGGGCGTAATTCACCCCTCCACTTT

j_call: TRBJ1-6
v_call: TRBV27
d_call: -
cdr3_length: 16
clone_size: -
cdr3_aa: CASSLAGSSYNSPLHF
cdr3_nt: TGTGCCAGCAGTTTAGCGGGGAGCTCCTATAATTCACCCCTCCACTTT

j_call: TRBJ2-3
v_call: TRBV20-1
d_call: -
cdr3_length: 15
clone_size: -
cdr3_aa: CSARDDRRGPDTQYF
cdr3_nt: TGCAGTGCTAGAGATGACCGGAGGGGTCCGGATACGCAGTATTTT

j_call: TRBJ1-6
v_call: TRBV7-2
d_call: -
cdr3_length: 18
clone_size: once
cdr3_aa: CASSLESGGGWNNSPLHF
cdr3_nt: TGTGCCAGCAGCTTAGAATCAGGTGGGGGGTGGAATAATTCACCCCTCCACTTT

j_call: TRBJ1-3
v_call: TRBV7-2
d_call: TRBD1
cdr3_length: 13
clone_size: -
cdr3_aa: CASSFDRGDTIYF
cdr3_nt: TGTGCCAGCAGCTTCGACAGGGGAGACACCATATATTTT

j_call: TRBJ2-7
v_call: TRBV10-2
d_call: -
cdr3_length: 13
clone_size: -
cdr3_aa: CASLMAGYSEQYF
cdr3_nt: TGCGCCAGTTTAATGGCAGGGTATTCCGAGCAGTACTTC

j_call: TRBJ2-1
v_call: TRBV6-5
d_call: -
cdr3_length: 13
clone_size: many
cdr3_aa: CASRPNRYNEQFF
cdr3_nt: TGTGCCAGCAGGCCAAATCGTTACAATGAGCAGTTCTTC

j_call: TRBJ2-3
v_call: TRBV20-1
d_call: -
cdr3_length: 14
clone_size: -
cdr3_aa: CSPTRADSTDTQYF
cdr3_nt: TGCAGTCCAACCAGAGCGGACAGCACAGATACGCAGTATTTT

j_call: TRBJ2-2
v_call: TRBV12-3/TRBV12-4
d_call: TRBD2
cdr3_length: 15
clone_size: -
cdr3_aa: CASSLGLAATGELFF
cdr3_nt: TGTGCCAGCAGTCTAGGACTAGCGGCAACCGGGGAGCTGTTTTTT

j_call: TRBJ2-5
v_call: TRBV12-3/TRBV12-4
d_call: -
cdr3_length: 15
clone_size: -
cdr3_aa: CASSSKSVGQETQYF
cdr3_nt: TGTGCCAGCAGTTCAAAGTCCGTTGGGCAAGAGACCCAGTACTTC

j_call: TRBJ1-6
v_call: TRBV7-9
d_call: -
cdr3_length: 14
clone_size: -
cdr3_aa: CASSSTEDNSPLHF
cdr3_nt: TGTGCCAGCAGCTCAACCGAAGATAATTCACCCCTCCACTTT

j_call: TRBJ2-3
v_call: TRBV5-8
d_call: TRBD2
cdr3_length: 16
clone_size: -
cdr3_aa: CASSLGASGFTDTQYF
cdr3_nt: TGTGCCAGCAGCCTCGGGGCTAGCGGATTCACAGATACGCAGTATTTT

j_call: TRBJ2-5
v_call: TRBV13
d_call: -
cdr3_length: 12
clone_size: -
cdr3_aa: CASGLHRETQYF
cdr3_nt: TGTGCCAGCGGCTTACACAGAGAGACCCAGTACTTC

j_call: TRBJ1-3
v_call: TRBV12-3/TRBV12-4
d_call: -
cdr3_length: 12
clone_size: -
cdr3_aa: CASSLVWDTIYF
cdr3_nt: TGTGCCAGCAGTTTAGTATGGGACACCATATATTTT

j_call: TRBJ2-3
v_call: TRBV5-1
d_call: TRBD1
cdr3_length: 16
clone_size: -
cdr3_aa: CASSPRRDRGVYTQYF
cdr3_nt: TGCGCCAGCAGCCCGCGACGGGACAGGGGGGTATATACGCAGTATTTT

j_call: TRBJ2-1
v_call: TRBV7-6
d_call: -
cdr3_length: 13
clone_size: -
cdr3_aa: CASSSGQHNEQFF
cdr3_nt: TGTGCCAGCAGCTCTGGACAGCACAATGAGCAGTTCTTC